This passage covers 19 T cell receptor beta chains from one sample sequenced in a study of CD8 T cells in Susac syndrome. Reverse transcription of about 0.45 to 1 ug RNA was carried out with random hexamers. TCRdb recomputed calls from the immunoSEQ multiplex PCR reads with MiXCR, one row per CDR3 protein. The sample yields approximately 190,000 distinct CDR3 sequences, 85% to 95% seen once. The sequenced sample was CD8+ T cells from PBMCs. The receptors come from a human donor with Susac syndrome.

In this sample, this clonotype turned up once. The rearrangement uses TRBV19 and TRBJ1-6; the D gene is possibly TRBD1 (5 bases). Germline lookup yields CDR1 LNHDA and CDR2 SQIVND (reference sequence). The CDR3 has 14 residues. The germline V and J ends were trimmed by 6 bases and 8 bases, with 14 bases remaining between them. The CDR3 DNA sequence: TGTGCCAGTAGATGGGGGGGTGACGATTCACCCCTCCACTTT. Protein product: CASRWGGDDSPLHF. Based on the CDR3 plus reference TRBV19 and TRBJ1-6, the full variable domain is DGGITQSPKYLFRKEGQNVTLSCEQNLNHDAMYWYRQDPGQGLRLIYYSQIVNDFQKGDIAEGYSVSREKKESFPLTVTSAQKNPTAFYLCASRWGGDDSPLHFGNGTRLTVT.

This chain uses TRBV20-1 with TRBJ2-3; TRBD1 matches at 10 bases. V lost 5 bases and J lost 4; bases outside the gene matches: 12. Germline-derived CDR1 and CDR2 are DFQATT and SNEGSKA (reference sequence). CDR3 length: 16 amino acids. As DNA, the CDR3 is TGCAGTGCTCCCATTGCGACAGGGGGCGCGGCAGATACGCAGTATTTT. Its translation is CSAPIATGGAADTQYF.

This clonotype has more than one count but fewer than ten. The rearrangement joins TRBV29-1 to TRBJ2-1; D uncertain. CDR1 is SQVTM and CDR2 is ANQGSEA in the germline V gene. This CDR3 is built from 11 residues. CDR3 region: CSVVSYNEQFF. CDR3 sequence (DNA): TGCAGTGTAGTCTCCTACAATGAGCAGTTCTTC.

This sequence joins TRBV29-1 and TRBJ2-7; D is perhaps TRBD2 (5 bases). Germline V gives CDR1 SQVTM, CDR2 ANQGSEA. The ends were cut back, 7 bases at V and 0 bases at J, with 13 bases in the middle. The CDR3 is made up of 13 amino acids. Here the CDR3 reads CSAETGSSYEQYF. The CDR3 nucleotides read TGCAGCGCCGAAACTGGGAGCTCCTACGAGCAGTACTTC.

The chain couples TRBV9 to TRBJ2-5, with D uncertain. The V gene lost 3 bases and the J gene lost 5 bases, with 17 bases spanning the gap. This CDR3 has 15 residues. Germline V lookup: CDR1 SGDLS, CDR2 YYNGEE. CDR3 protein: CASSESTAIGETQYF. CDR3 DNA sequence: TGTGCCAGCAGCGAAAGTACCGCCATTGGGGAGACCCAGTACTTC.

This clonotype was seen a single time. The V gene is TRBV3-1, the J gene TRBJ2-1, with TRBD2 matching 11 bases. Germline V lookup: CDR1 LGHDT, CDR2 YNNKEL (reference sequence). The CDR3 spans 19 residues. V was pared by 0 bases and J by 3 bases, with 10 bases of the junction left unmatched. CDR3 DNA sequence: TGTGCCAGCAGCCAAGAAACCCTAGCGGGGGGACTACACTACAATGAGCAGTTCTTC. Translating gives CASSQETLAGGLHYNEQFF.

This chain uses TRBV20-1 with TRBJ2-1; no definite D call. V was trimmed by 5 bases and J by 4 bases, leaving 15 bases between them. Germline lookup yields CDR1 DFQATT and CDR2 SNEGSKA (reference sequence). The CDR3 totals 14 residues. In DNA, the CDR3 is TGCAGTGCTCCCGGAGCCCAAGATTACAATGAGCAGTTCTTC. Its protein product is CSAPGAQDYNEQFF.

This chain links TRBV3-1 with TRBJ2-7, with 9 bases fitting TRBD2. Germline CDR1 and CDR2: LGHDT and YNNKEL (reference sequence). Trimming took 5 bases from V and 4 from J; bases not matched to a gene: 9. The CDR3 extends over 15 amino acids. The CDR3 region is CASSARGTSRYEQYF. CDR3 DNA: TGTGCCAGCAGCGCACGGGGGACTAGCAGGTACGAGCAGTACTTC.

This clonotype is a singleton in its sample. The chain is built from TRBV12-3 or TRBV12-4 and TRBJ1-1; maybe TRBD1 (5 bases). V gave up 8 bases and J gave up 11 bases, with 18 bases separating them. The CDR3 sequence is 12 residues long. The DNA of the CDR3 is TGTGCCAGCCGTCTGGGGACTTTCATGGCTTTCTTT. Its protein is CASRLGTFMAFF.

The rearrangement links TRBV7-9 to TRBJ2-5, with 10 bases aligning to TRBD1. With V trimmed by 4 bases and J by 5 bases, 19 bases remained unmatched. In germline, CDR1 is SEHNR, CDR2 FQNEAQ (reference sequence). CDR3 length: 19 amino acids. The CDR3 loop is CASSSIHGPGQGILETQYF. The DNA for the CDR3 is TGTGCCAGCAGCTCCATACATGGACCGGGACAGGGGATTTTGGAGACCCAGTACTTC.

The V gene is TRBV29-1, the J gene TRBJ2-7; the match to TRBD1 covers 9 bases. V lost 6 bases and J lost 0; bases outside the gene matches: 6. The CDR3 length is 14 residues. The germline gives CDR1 SQVTM, CDR2 ANQGSEA. The CDR3 is CSVWTGDTSYEQYF. The CDR3 DNA is TGCAGCGTATGGACAGGGGATACCTCCTACGAGCAGTACTTC.

J is TRBJ2-2 and V is TRBV6-5; 12 nucleotides line up with TRBD2. The trim removed 6 bases at V and 10 bases at J, leaving 6 bases unmatched. This CDR3 region has 14 residues. Germline V lookup: CDR1 MNHEY, CDR2 SVGAGI. CDR3 residues: CASSRLAGVPELFF. Here the CDR3 DNA reads TGTGCCAGCAGCCGACTAGCGGGGGTCCCGGAGCTGTTTTTT.

The chain joins TRBV7-2 to TRBJ2-1; 10 bases agree with TRBD2. V dropped 5 bases and J dropped 6; count of bases not matched to a gene: 10. The CDR3 runs to 16 residues. The germline gives CDR1 SGHTA, CDR2 FQGNSA. The CDR3 spells CASSPRTSGPINEQFF. For the CDR3, the DNA is TGTGCCAGCAGCCCAAGGACTAGCGGCCCTATCAATGAGCAGTTCTTC.

A single count supports this clonotype. V and J are TRBV4-1 and TRBJ2-5; TRBD2 matches 10 bases. Losses at the gene ends were 3 bases for V and 5 bases for J; bases not matched to a gene: 12. The germline gives CDR1 MGHRA, CDR2 YSYEKL. This CDR3 region has 17 residues. CDR3 sequence reads: CASSQLLAGPKQETQYF. CDR3 coding DNA: TGCGCCAGCAGCCAGCTACTAGCGGGACCCAAGCAGGAGACCCAGTACTTC.

The rearrangement uses TRBV7-6 and TRBJ2-5, with a tentative D call TRBD1 (5 bases). CDR1 and CDR2 (germline): SGHVS, FNYEAQ. V was pared by 4 bases and J by 6 bases, with 15 bases between. This CDR3 is 14 amino acids long. The CDR3 region has the DNA TGTGCCAGCAGCTCCGAAGGGGCGTGGAAGACCCAGTACTTC. It is translated as CASSSEGAWKTQYF. The full variable domain, its missing parts supplied by reference TRBV7-6 and TRBJ2-5, is GAGVSQSPRYKVTKRGQDVALRCDPISGHVSLYWYRQALGQGPEFLTYFNYEAQQDKSGLPNDRFSAERPEGSISTLTIQRTEQRDSAMYRCASSSEGAWKTQYFGPGTRLLVL.

The V and J genes are TRBV3-1 and TRBJ2-3; 14 positions agree with TRBD2. V shed 4 bases, J shed 1 base, and the junction held 4 bases outside the gene matches. The V gene's germline CDR1 is LGHDT and CDR2 YNNKEL (reference sequence). The CDR3 is 17 amino acids. The CDR3 reads CASSLGTSGSRTDTQYF. The CDR3 DNA reads as TGTGCCAGCAGCCTCGGGACTAGCGGGAGCCGCACAGATACGCAGTATTTT.

The chain couples TRBV4-1 to TRBJ2-1, with TRBD2 identical over 14 bases. This CDR3 has 15 amino acids. The junction had 6 bases not matched to a gene; V was cut back by 4 bases and J by 10 bases. Germline values: CDR1 MGHRA, CDR2 YSYEKL. For the CDR3, the DNA is TGCGCCAGCAGCCCGGGACTAGCGGGAGAAAACGAGCAGTTCTTC. It yields the protein CASSPGLAGENEQFF.

This chain links TRBV4-1 with TRBJ1-1; D not resolved. V dropped 4 bases and J dropped 0 bases, with 21 bases sitting between them. Germline V gene data show CDR1 as MGHRA and CDR2 as YSYEKL. The CDR3 spans 18 residues. The CDR3 DNA reads as TGCGCCAGCAGCCCAACCATCGACGCCTCAGACTTGAACACTGAAGCTTTCTTT. Translated: CASSPTIDASDLNTEAFF.

J is TRBJ2-1 and V is TRBV12-3 or TRBV12-4; 9 nucleotides agree with TRBD2. This CDR3 is built from 16 residues. Trimming cost V 6 bases and J 2 bases; bases outside gene matches: 8. CDR3 sequence: CASRNLAGVTYNEQFF. The CDR3 nucleotides are TGTGCCAGCAGAAACTTAGCGGGAGTGACCTACAATGAGCAGTTCTTC.